This is a list of T cell receptor beta chains from one sample in a study of beta chain features in type 1 diabetes. Sequencing used immunoSEQ multiplex PCR; TCRdb keeps in-frame clones, though not all of them. The profile shows roughly 330,000 clones, less than 15% of them singletons. The sequencing sample was made of naive CD4+ T cells from blood. The receptors were gathered from a young woman with type 1 diabetes. Each CDR3 is given with its conserved first and last residue. D genes are given only for firm matches. Clone size is given for some rows only: seen once, a few or many times, or a class if the clone is expanded.

size	V	J	D	DNA	CDR3
NA	TRBV20-1	TRBJ2-7	NA	TGCAGTGCTAGCCAGGAGGGCGAGCAGTACTTC	CSASQEGEQYF
few	TRBV27	TRBJ2-4	NA	TGTGCCAGCAGTCCCCCCGGACAGAAAAACATTCAGTACTTC	CASSPPGQKNIQYF
few	TRBV25-1	TRBJ2-2	TRBD1	TGTGCCAGCAGTGATTTACAGGGGGCGGCCGGGGAGCTGTTTTTT	CASSDLQGAAGELFF
NA	TRBV4-3	TRBJ2-2	TRBD2	TGCGCCAGCAGCCAAGAGGGACTAGCGGGAGCCGGGGAGCTGTTTTTT	CASSQEGLAGAGELFF
NA	TRBV30	TRBJ1-5	TRBD1	TGTGCCTGGAGTGTGACAGGGAACAATCAGCCCCAGCATTTT	CAWSVTGNNQPQHF
many	TRBV7-9	TRBJ2-5	TRBD1	TGTGCCAGCAGCTGGACAGGCGCAGAGACCCAGTACTTC	CASSWTGAETQYF
NA	TRBV6-1	TRBJ1-2	TRBD1	TGTGCCAGCAGTGAAGCAGACAGGGTCTATGGCTACACCTTC	CASSEADRVYGYTF
NA	TRBV18	TRBJ2-5	TRBD1	TGTGCCAGCTCACCACCCGGGACAGGGGGCGAGACCCAGTACTTC	CASSPPGTGGETQYF
NA	TRBV11-2	TRBJ2-5	NA	TGTGCCAGCACGGGAGCGGGAGAGACCCAGTACTTC	CASTGAGETQYF
NA	TRBV12-5	TRBJ2-3	NA	TGTGCTAGCGCCCCCGACGGCCGAGGTACGCAGTATTTT	CASAPDGRGTQYF
NA	TRBV15	TRBJ2-1	NA	TGTGCCACCAGCAGAGGCCAACTCCAGGGGCCCGTTTACAATGAGCAGTTCTTC	CATSRGQLQGPVYNEQFF
NA	TRBV5-6	TRBJ1-1	NA	TGTGCCAGCAGCTTGCGAGGGAACACTGAAGCTTTCTTT	CASSLRGNTEAFF
NA	TRBV7-2	TRBJ2-3	TRBD2	TGTGCCAGCAGCTTCCAGATCGGGACTAGCGGTGATACGCAGTATTTT	CASSFQIGTSGDTQYF
few	TRBV7-9	TRBJ2-5	TRBD1	TGTGCCAGCAGCTTTGGACAGGGGCAAGAGACCCAGTACTTC	CASSFGQGQETQYF
NA	TRBV7-2	TRBJ2-5	NA	TGTGCCAGCAGCTCCCCACAGGGAACCCAGTACTTC	CASSSPQGTQYF
few	TRBV5-1	TRBJ1-1	NA	TGCGCCAGCAGTTCCCCCCCAGGGGACACTGAAGCTTTCTTT	CASSSPPGDTEAFF
few	TRBV29-1	TRBJ2-1	NA	TGCAGCGTTGGTGGCGGCCCCTACAATGAGCAGTTCTTC	CSVGGGPYNEQFF
NA	TRBV7-3	TRBJ2-1	NA	TGTGCCAGCAGCTTAATGCTGACGAGGTCGGTTGAGCAGTTCTTC	CASSLMLTRSVEQFF
few	TRBV27	TRBJ2-1	NA	TGTGCCAGCAGTTTCTCCAGAAGGAGGTACAATGAGCAGTTCTTC	CASSFSRRRYNEQFF